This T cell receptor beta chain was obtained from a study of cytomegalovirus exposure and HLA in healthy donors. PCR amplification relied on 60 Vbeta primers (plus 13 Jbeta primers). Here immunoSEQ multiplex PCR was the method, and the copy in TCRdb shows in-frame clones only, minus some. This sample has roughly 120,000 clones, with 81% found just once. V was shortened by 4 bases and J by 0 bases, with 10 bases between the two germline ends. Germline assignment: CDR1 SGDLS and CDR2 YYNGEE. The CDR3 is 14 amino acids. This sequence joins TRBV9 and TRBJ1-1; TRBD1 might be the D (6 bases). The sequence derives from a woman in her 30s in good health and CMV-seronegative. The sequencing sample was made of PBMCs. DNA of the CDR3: TGTGCCAGCAGCCCTAGGGGGATGAACACTGAAGCTTTCTTT. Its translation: CASSPRGMNTEAFF.